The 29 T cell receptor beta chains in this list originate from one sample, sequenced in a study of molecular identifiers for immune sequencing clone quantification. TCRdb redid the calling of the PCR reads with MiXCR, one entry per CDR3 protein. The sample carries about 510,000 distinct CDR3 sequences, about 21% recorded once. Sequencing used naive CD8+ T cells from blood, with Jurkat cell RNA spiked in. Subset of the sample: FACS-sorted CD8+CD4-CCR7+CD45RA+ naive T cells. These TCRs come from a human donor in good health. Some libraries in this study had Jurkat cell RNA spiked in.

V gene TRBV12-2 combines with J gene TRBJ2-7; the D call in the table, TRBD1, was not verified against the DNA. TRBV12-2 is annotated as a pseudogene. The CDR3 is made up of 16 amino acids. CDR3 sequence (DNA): TGTGCAAGTCGCCCCCAGGGGGGGAAGAGCTCCTACGAGCAGTACTTC. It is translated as CASRPQGGKSSYEQYF.

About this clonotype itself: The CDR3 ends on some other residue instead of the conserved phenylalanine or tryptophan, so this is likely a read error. The CDR3 is CASSPGQYTYEQYC. The CDR3, as DNA: TGTGCCAGCAGCCCGGGACAGTACACCTACGAGCAGTACTGC. This chain joins TRBV5-6 and TRBJ2-7; 7 nucleotides match TRBD1. Germline V gene lookup returns CDR1 SGHDT and CDR2 YYEEEE. V gave up 4 bases and J gave up 2 bases; unmatched junction bases: 6. This CDR3 has 14 residues.

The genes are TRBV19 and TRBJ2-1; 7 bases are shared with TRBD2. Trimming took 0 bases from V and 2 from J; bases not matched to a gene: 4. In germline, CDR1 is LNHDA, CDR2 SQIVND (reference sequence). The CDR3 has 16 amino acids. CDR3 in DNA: TGTGCCAGTAGTATAGAACTAGCGTTAGCCTACAATGAGCAGTTCTTC. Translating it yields CASSIELALAYNEQFF. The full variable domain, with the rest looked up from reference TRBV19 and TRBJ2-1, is DGGITQSPKYLFRKEGQNVTLSCEQNLNHDAMYWYRQDPGQGLRLIYYSQIVNDFQKGDIAEGYSVSREKKESFPLTVTSAQKNPTAFYLCASSIELALAYNEQFFGPGTRLTVL.

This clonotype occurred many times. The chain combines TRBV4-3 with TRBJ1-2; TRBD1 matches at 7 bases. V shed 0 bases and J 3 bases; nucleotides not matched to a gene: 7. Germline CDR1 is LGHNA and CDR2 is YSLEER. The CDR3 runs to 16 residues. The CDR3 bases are TGCGCCAGCAGCCAAGAATCGGCAGGGGGGTACTATGGCTACACCTTC. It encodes CASSQESAGGYYGYTF.

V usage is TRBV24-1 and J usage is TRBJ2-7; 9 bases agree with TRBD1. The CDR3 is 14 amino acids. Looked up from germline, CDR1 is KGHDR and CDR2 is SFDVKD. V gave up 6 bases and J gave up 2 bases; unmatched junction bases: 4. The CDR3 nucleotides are TGTGCCACCAGTCCTGGGACAGGGCCCTACGAGCAGTACTTC. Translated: CATSPGTGPYEQYF.

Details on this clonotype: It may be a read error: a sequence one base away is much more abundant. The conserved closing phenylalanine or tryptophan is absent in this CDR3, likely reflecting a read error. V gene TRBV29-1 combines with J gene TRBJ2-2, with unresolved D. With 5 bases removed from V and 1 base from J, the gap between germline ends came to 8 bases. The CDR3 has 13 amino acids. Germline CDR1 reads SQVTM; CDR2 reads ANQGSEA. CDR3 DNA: TGCAGCGTTCCGTCCGGGAACACCGGGGAGCTGTTTCTT. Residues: CSVPSGNTGELFL.

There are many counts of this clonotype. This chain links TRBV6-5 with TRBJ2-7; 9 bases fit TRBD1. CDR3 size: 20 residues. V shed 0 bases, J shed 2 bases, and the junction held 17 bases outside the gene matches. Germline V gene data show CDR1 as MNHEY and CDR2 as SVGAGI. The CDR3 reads CASSYSNRGQGYLGPYEQYF. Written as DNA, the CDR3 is TGTGCCAGCAGTTACTCGAACCGGGGACAGGGTTATTTGGGACCCTACGAGCAGTACTTC.

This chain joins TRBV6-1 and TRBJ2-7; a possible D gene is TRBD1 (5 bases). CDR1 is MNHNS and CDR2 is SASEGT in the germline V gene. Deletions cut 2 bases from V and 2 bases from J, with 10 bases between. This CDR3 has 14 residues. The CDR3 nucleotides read TGTGCCAGCAGTGAATGGCGGACAACCTACGAGCAGTACTTC. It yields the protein CASSEWRTTYEQYF.

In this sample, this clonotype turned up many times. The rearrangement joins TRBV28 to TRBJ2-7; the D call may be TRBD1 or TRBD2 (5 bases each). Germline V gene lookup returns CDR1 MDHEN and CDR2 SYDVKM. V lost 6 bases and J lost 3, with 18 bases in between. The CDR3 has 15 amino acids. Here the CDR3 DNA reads TGTGCCAGCAGCAACGTTAGGGACGGCCACTACGAGCAGTACTTC. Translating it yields CASSNVRDGHYEQYF. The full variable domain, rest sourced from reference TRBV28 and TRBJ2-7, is DVKVTQSSRYLVKRTGEKVFLECVQDMDHENMFWYRQDPGLGLRLIYFSYDVKMKEKGDIPEGYSVSREKKERFSLILESASTNQTSMYLCASSNVRDGHYEQYFGPGTRLTVT.

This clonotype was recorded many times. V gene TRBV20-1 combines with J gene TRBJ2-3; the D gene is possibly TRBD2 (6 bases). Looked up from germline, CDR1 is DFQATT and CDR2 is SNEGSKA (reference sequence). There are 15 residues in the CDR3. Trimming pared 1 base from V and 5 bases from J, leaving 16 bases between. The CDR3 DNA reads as TGCAGTGCTAGAGGGCTAGCGCTCGCCGGAGATACGCAGTATTTT. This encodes CSARGLALAGDTQYF.

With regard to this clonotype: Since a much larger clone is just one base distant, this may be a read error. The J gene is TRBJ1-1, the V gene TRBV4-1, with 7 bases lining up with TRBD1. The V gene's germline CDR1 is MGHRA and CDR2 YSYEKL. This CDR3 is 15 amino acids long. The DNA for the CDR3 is TGCGTCAGCAGCCAAGTGGTAGGGGGCGACACTGAAGCTTTCTTT. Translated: CVSSQVVGGDTEAFF.

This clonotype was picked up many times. CDR3 bases: TGTGCCAGCAGCTCGGAGGGGGGTCCAGAGACCCAGTACTTC. Translated: CASSSEGGPETQYF. V is TRBV7-9 and J is TRBJ2-5, with D tentatively TRBD1 or TRBD2 (6 bases each). The CDR3 is made up of 14 amino acids. Trimming left V 4 bases short and J 4 bases short, with 13 bases between. Germline CDR1 is SEHNR and CDR2 is FQNEAQ (reference sequence). Looking up the rest from reference TRBV7-9 and TRBJ2-5 gives the full variable domain: DTGVSQNPRHKITKRGQNVTFRCDPISEHNRLYWYRQTLGQGPEFLTYFQNEAQLEKSRLLSDRFSAERPKGSFSTLEIQRTEQGDSAMYLCASSSEGGPETQYFGPGTRLLVL.

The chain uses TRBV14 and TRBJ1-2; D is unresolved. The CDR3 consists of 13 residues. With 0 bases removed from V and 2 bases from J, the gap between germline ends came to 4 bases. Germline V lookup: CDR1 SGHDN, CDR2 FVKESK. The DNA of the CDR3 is TGTGCCAGCAGCCAAGAAGGAAACTATGGCTACACCTTC. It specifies CASSQEGNYGYTF.

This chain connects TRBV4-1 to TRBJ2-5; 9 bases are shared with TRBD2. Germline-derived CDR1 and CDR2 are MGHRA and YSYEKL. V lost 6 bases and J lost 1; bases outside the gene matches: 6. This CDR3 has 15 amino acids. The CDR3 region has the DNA TGCGCCAGCAGGGCATTGGGACTAGCCCAAGAGACCCAGTACTTC. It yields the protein CASRALGLAQETQYF.

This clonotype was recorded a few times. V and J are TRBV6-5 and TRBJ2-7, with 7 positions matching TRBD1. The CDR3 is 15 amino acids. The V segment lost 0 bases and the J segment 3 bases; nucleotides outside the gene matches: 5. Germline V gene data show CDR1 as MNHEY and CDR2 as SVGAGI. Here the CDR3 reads CASSYSRQGHYEQYF. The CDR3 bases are TGTGCCAGCAGTTACTCCCGACAGGGACACTACGAGCAGTACTTC.

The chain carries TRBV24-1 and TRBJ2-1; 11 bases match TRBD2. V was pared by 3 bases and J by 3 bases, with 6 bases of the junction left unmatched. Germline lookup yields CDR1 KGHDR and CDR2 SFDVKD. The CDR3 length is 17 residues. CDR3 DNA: TGTGCCACCAGTGATGGCCTAGCGGGAGGTAGCTACAATGAGCAGTTCTTC. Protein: CATSDGLAGGSYNEQFF.

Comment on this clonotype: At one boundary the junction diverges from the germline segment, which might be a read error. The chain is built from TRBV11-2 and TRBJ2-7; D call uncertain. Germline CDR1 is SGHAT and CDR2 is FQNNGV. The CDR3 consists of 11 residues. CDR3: CASSLVSGKCF. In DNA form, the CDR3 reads TGTGCCAGCAGCTTAGTGTCCGGAAAATGCTTC. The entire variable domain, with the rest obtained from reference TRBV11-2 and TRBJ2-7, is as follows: EAGVAQSPRYKIIEKRQSVAFWCNPISGHATLYWYQQILGQGPKLLIQFQNNGVVDDSQLPKDRFSAERLKGVDSTLKIQPAKLEDSAVYLCASSLVSGKCFGPGTRLTVT.

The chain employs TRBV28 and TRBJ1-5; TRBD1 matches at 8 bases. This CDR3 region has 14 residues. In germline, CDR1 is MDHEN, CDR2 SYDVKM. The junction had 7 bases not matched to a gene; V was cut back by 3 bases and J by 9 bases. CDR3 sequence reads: CASSFRGLGRPQHF. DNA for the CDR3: TGTGCCAGCAGTTTCAGGGGGCTGGGTCGGCCCCAGCATTTT.

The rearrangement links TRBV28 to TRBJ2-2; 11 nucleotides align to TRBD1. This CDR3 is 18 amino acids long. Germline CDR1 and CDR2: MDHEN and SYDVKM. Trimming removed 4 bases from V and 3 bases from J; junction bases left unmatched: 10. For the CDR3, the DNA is TGTGCCAGCAGTTCCCCTCCGGGACAGGGGGTCCACACCGGGGAGCTGTTTTTT. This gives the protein CASSSPPGQGVHTGELFF.

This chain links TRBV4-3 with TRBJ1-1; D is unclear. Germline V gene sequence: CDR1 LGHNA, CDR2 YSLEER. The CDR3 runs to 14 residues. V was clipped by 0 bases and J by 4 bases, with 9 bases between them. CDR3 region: CASSQDQFVTEAFF. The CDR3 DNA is TGCGCCAGCAGCCAAGATCAGTTTGTCACTGAAGCTTTCTTT.

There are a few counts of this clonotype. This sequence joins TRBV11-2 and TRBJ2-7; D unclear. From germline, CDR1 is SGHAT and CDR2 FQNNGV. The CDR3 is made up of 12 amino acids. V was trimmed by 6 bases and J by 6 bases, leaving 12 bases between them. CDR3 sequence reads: CASSLTDFEQYF. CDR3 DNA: TGTGCCAGCAGTTTGACCGACTTCGAGCAGTACTTC.

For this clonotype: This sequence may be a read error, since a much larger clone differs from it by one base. The CDR3 region is CASSQPGAEANGYTF. Here the CDR3 DNA reads TGTGCCAGCAGCCAACCCGGGGCAGAGGCGAATGGCTACACCTTC. The rearrangement joins TRBV14 to TRBJ1-2, with a possible D match to TRBD1 (5 bases). Germline assignment: CDR1 SGHDN and CDR2 FVKESK. The CDR3 consists of 15 residues. Trimming cost V 2 bases and J 6 bases, with 16 bases left between them.

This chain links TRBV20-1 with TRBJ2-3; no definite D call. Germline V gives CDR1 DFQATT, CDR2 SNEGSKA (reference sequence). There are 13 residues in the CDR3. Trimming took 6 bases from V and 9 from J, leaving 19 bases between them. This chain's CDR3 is CSALASALVTQYF. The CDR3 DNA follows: TGCAGTGCCCTGGCCAGCGCCCTCGTCACGCAGTATTTT.

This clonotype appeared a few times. The CDR3 here is CASSYPGGTDNSPLHF. The CDR3 coding sequence is TGTGCCAGCAGTTATCCGGGGGGGACGGATAATTCACCCCTCCACTTT. This sequence joins TRBV28 and TRBJ1-6; possibly TRBD1 for D (5 bases). Germline lookup yields CDR1 MDHEN and CDR2 SYDVKM. The V and J ends lost 4 bases and 5 bases respectively, with 15 bases between them. The length of the CDR3 is 16 residues.

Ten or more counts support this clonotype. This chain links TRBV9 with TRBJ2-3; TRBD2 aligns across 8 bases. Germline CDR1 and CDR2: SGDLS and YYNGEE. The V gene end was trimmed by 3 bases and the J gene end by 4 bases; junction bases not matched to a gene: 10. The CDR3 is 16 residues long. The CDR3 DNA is TGTGCCAGCAGCGGATCCCGGGGGGGCTGGGCAGATACGCAGTATTTT. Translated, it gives CASSGSRGGWADTQYF.

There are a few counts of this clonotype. The CDR3 nucleotides read TGTGCCATCTCACAGCGAGCCGGAGGCGTGGACACTGAAGCTTTCTTT. It yields the protein CAISQRAGGVDTEAFF. The V gene is TRBV19, the J gene TRBJ1-1; D gene unclear. Trimming cost V 10 bases and J 3 bases, with 24 bases left between them. From germline, CDR1 is LNHDA and CDR2 SQIVND (reference sequence). The CDR3 has 16 residues.

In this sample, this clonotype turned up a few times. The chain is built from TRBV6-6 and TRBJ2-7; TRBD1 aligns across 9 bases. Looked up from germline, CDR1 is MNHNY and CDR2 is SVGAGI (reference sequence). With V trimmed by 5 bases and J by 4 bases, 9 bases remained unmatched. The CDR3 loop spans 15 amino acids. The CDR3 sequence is CASSPGQGLLYEQYF. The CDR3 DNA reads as TGTGCCAGCAGTCCTGGACAGGGGCTGTTGTACGAGCAGTACTTC.

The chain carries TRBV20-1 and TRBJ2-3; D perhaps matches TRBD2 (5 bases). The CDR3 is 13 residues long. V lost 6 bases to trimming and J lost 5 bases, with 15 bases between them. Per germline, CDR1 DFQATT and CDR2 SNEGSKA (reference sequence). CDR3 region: CSAPLGREDTQYF. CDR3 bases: TGCAGTGCCCCACTAGGCAGAGAAGATACGCAGTATTTT.

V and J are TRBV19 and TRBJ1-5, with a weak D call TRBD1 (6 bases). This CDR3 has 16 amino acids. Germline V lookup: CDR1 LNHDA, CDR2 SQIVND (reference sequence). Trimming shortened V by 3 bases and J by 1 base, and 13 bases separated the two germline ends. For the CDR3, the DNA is TGTGCCAGTAGTATCCCCCGGGACAAAAGCAATCAGCCCCAGCATTTT. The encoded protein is CASSIPRDKSNQPQHF.